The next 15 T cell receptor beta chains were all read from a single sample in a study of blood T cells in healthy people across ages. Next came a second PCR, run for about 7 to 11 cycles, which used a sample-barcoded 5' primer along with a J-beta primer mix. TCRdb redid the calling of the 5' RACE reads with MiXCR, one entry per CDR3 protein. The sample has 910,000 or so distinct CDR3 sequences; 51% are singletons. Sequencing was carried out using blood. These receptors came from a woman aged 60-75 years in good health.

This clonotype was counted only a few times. CDR3 residues: CASSPGVFSLYEQYF. The CDR3 DNA reads TGTGCCAGCAGCCCGGGGGTCTTCTCTCTCTACGAGCAGTACTTC. The chain links TRBV7-2 to TRBJ2-7; D is perhaps TRBD2 (6 bases). This CDR3 has 15 amino acids. The V end lost 5 bases, the J end lost 3 bases, and 17 bases lay between the germline ends. Germline V gene lookup returns CDR1 SGHTA and CDR2 FQGNSA. The whole variable domain, filled in from reference TRBV7-2 and TRBJ2-7, reads GAGVSQSPSNKVTEKGKDVELRCDPISGHTALYWYRQSLGQGLEFLIYFQGNSAPDKSGLPSDRFSAERTGGSVSTLTIQRTQQEDSAVYLCASSPGVFSLYEQYFGPGTRLTVT.

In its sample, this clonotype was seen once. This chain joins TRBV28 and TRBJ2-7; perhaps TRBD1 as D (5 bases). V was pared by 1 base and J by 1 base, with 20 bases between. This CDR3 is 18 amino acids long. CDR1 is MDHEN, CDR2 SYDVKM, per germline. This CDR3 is CASSLFPTVWTLSYEQYF. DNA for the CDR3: TGTGCCAGCAGTTTATTCCCCACTGTATGGACACTTTCCTACGAGCAGTACTTC.

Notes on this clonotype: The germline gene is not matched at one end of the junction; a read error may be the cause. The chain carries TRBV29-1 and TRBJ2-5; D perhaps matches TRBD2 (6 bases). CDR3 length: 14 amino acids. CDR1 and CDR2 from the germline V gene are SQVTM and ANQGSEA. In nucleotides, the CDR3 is TGCAGCTTTGACCCTGGCGGACTAAACAATGAGCAGTACTTC. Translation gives CSFDPGGLNNEQYF.

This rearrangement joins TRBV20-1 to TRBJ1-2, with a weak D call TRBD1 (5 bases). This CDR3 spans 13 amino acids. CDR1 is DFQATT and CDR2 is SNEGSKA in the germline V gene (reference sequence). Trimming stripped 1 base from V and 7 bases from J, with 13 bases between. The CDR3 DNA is TGCAGTGCTAGAGTGGGGGTGGCGAGTGGCTACACCTTC. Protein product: CSARVGVASGYTF.

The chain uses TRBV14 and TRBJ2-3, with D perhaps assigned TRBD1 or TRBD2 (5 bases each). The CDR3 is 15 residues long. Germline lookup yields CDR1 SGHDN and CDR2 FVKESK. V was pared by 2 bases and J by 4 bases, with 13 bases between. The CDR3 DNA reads TGTGCCAGCAGCCAATTCTACGGGGCGGCAGATACGCAGTATTTT. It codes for CASSQFYGAADTQYF.

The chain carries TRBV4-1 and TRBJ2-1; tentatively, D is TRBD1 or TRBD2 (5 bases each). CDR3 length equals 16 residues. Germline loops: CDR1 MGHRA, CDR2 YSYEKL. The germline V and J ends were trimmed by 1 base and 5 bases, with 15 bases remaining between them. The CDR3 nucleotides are TGCGCCAGCAGCCAAGCCTGGAGGCAGGGCCACAATGAGCAGTTCTTC. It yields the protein CASSQAWRQGHNEQFF.

For the CDR3, the DNA is TGCAGTGCTAGACTTAGCGTATACAATGAGCAGTTCTTC. Amino acid sequence: CSARLSVYNEQFF. The chain recombines TRBV20-1 with TRBJ2-1, with a tentative D call TRBD2 (5 bases). V was cut by 2 bases and J by 4 bases, with 9 bases left in between. The CDR3 has 13 residues. The germline V gene has CDR1 DFQATT and CDR2 SNEGSKA (reference sequence).

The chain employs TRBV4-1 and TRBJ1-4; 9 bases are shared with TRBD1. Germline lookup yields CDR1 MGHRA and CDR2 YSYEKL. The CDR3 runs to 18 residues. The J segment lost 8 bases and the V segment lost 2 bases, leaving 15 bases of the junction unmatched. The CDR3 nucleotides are TGCGCCAGCAGCCAAACTGTGGGACAGGGAGTATCGTACGAAAAACTGTTTTTT. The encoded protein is CASSQTVGQGVSYEKLFF.

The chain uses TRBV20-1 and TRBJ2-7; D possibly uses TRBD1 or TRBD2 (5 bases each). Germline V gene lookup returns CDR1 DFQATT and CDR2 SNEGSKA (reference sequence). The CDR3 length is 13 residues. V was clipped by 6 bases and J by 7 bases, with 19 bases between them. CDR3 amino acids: CSAEGRANNEQYF. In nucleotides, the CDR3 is TGCAGTGCCGAGGGGAGAGCCAATAATGAGCAGTACTTC.

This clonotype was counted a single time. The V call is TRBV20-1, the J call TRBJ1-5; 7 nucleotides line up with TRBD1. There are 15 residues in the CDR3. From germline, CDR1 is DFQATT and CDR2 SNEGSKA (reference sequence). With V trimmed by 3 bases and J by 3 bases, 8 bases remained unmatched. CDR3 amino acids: CSASDWQGDNQPQHF. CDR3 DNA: TGCAGTGCTAGCGATTGGCAGGGGGACAATCAGCCCCAGCATTTT.

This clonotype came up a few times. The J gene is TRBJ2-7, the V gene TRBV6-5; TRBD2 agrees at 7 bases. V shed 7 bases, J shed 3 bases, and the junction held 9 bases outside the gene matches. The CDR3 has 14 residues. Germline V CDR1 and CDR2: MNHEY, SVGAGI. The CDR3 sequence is CASKVGREFYEQYF. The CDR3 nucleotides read TGTGCCAGCAAGGTGGGGCGGGAGTTCTACGAGCAGTACTTC.

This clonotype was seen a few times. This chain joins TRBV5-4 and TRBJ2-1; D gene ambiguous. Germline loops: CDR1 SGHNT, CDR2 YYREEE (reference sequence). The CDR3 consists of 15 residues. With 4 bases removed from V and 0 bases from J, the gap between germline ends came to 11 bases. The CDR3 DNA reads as TGTGCCAGCAGCCAGATGGGTAGCTCCTACAATGAGCAGTTCTTC. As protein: CASSQMGSSYNEQFF.

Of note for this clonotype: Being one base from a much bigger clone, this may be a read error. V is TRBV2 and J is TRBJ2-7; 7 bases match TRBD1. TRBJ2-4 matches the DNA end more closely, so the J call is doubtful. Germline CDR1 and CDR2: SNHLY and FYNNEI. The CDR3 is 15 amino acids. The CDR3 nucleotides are TGTGCCGGCAGTGAACAGGGGTTTGGATCTAACATTCAGTACTTC. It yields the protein CAGSEQGFGSNIQYF.

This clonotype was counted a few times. CDR3 bases: TGTGCCAGCAGCCTGGGACCGGTCAATGAGCAGTTCTTC. Protein: CASSLGPVNEQFF. The rearrangement links TRBV7-2 to TRBJ2-1, with D perhaps TRBD1 or TRBD2 (5 bases each). The CDR3 sequence is 13 residues long. Deletions cut 5 bases from V and 6 bases from J, with 11 bases between. The V gene's germline CDR1 is SGHTA and CDR2 FQGNSA. The complete variable domain, with remaining parts taken from reference TRBV7-2 and TRBJ2-1, reads GAGVSQSPSNKVTEKGKDVELRCDPISGHTALYWYRQSLGQGLEFLIYFQGNSAPDKSGLPSDRFSAERTGGSVSTLTIQRTQQEDSAVYLCASSLGPVNEQFFGPGTRLTVL.

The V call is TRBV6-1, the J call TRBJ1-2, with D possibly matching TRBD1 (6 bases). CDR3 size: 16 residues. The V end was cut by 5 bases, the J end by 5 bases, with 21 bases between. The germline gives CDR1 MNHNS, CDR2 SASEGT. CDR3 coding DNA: TGTGCCAGCAGTCCAGTCGAGGGGGTAGGAGAGTATGGCTACACCTTC. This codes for CASSPVEGVGEYGYTF.